The subject of this entry is one TCR beta chain. The sample is drawn from a study of blood T cell repertoires in COVID-19. Profiling relied on immunoSEQ multiplex PCR, and the TCRdb table lists in-frame clones only, not all of them. This table holds around 170,000 clones, about 88% found once. This CDR3 region has 14 residues. V lost 3 bases and J lost 8, with 16 bases in between. Germline values: CDR1 GTSNPN, CDR2 SVGIG (reference sequence). Sequencing used peripheral blood. The TCR comes from a man in his sixties with acute or convalescent COVID-19. This chain connects TRBV30 to TRBJ1-4, with no clear D. Written as DNA, the CDR3 is TGTGCCTGGAGGAAGGGCCCGTCGGGGGAAAAACTGTTTTTT. Translated, it gives CAWRKGPSGEKLFF.